Each of the 10 T cell receptor beta chains below was sequenced from the same sample in a study of CD8 T cells in Susac syndrome. Random hexamers served to reverse transcribe about 0.5 to 1 ug RNA. Each CDR3 protein is one row after TCRdb ran MiXCR on the immunoSEQ multiplex PCR reads. The sample holds 150,000 or so distinct CDR3 sequences, 94% seen once. The specimen was CD4+ T cells from PBMCs. Receptor source: a human donor with multiple sclerosis.

The CDR3 DNA reads TGTGCCAGCAGTGCCAGGGGGCCAGAGACCCAGTACTTC. It specifies CASSARGPETQYF. The chain employs TRBV27 and TRBJ2-5; TRBD1 matches at 8 bases. The CDR3 is 13 amino acids. The trim removed 5 bases at V and 4 bases at J, leaving 3 bases unmatched. Germline V gives CDR1 MNHEY, CDR2 SMNVEV (reference sequence).

As regards this clonotype: One end of the junction varies from germline; a read error may be responsible. J is TRBJ1-2 and V is TRBV30; a possible D gene is TRBD1 (5 bases). Per germline, CDR1 GTSNPN and CDR2 SVGIG (reference sequence). CDR3 length: 12 amino acids. The CDR3 is CAWSATVSGYSF. The CDR3 region has the DNA TGTGCCTGGAGTGCGACAGTCAGTGGCTACTCCTTC.

This clonotype was observed a few times. This chain links TRBV2 with TRBJ2-7; 7 nucleotides line up with TRBD1. This CDR3 spans 9 amino acids. CDR1 and CDR2 from the germline V gene are SNHLY and FYNNEI. The J segment lost 11 bases and the V segment lost 8 bases, leaving 3 bases of the junction unmatched. CDR3 loop: CASGDREYF. The CDR3 DNA follows: TGTGCCAGCGGGGACAGAGAGTACTTC. The whole variable domain, remainder taken from reference TRBV2 and TRBJ2-7, is EPEVTQTPSHQVTQMGQEVILRCVPISNHLYFYWYRQILGQKVEFLVSFYNNEISEKSEIFDDQFSVERPDGSNFTLKIRSTKLEDSAMYFCASGDREYFGPGTRLTVT.

The chain has TRBV6-1 and TRBJ1-2; TRBD1 matches at 7 bases. The CDR3 runs to 15 residues. Trimming took 1 base from V and 6 from J; bases not matched to a gene: 8. Germline CDR1 reads MNHNS; CDR2 reads SASEGT. The CDR3 protein is CASSEGVRGWDGYTF. Here the CDR3 DNA reads TGTGCCAGCAGTGAAGGCGTCAGGGGGTGGGATGGCTACACCTTC.

The chain couples TRBV20-1 to TRBJ1-2; 8 bases are a match to TRBD1. V lost 4 bases, J lost 6 bases, and 4 bases stayed unmatched. The CDR3 totals 12 residues. CDR1 is DFQATT, CDR2 SNEGSKA, per germline (reference sequence). The CDR3 sequence: CSATGQGHGYTF. CDR3 DNA: TGCAGTGCTACCGGACAGGGTCATGGCTACACCTTC.

The chain uses TRBV5-1 and TRBJ1-1; D gene uncertain. Trimming removed 3 bases at V and 4 bases at J, with 13 bases between. The CDR3 is made up of 14 amino acids. In germline, CDR1 is SGHRS, CDR2 YFSETQ. The DNA of the CDR3 is TGCGCCAGCAGCTGGACGCCCTCCATCACTGAAGCTTTCTTT. It specifies CASSWTPSITEAFF.

This clonotype was observed a few times. This rearrangement joins TRBV18 to TRBJ1-1; 8 bases are shared with TRBD1. CDR1 KGHSH and CDR2 LQKENI come from the germline V gene. The V segment lost 4 bases and the J segment 6 bases; nucleotides outside the gene matches: 7. The CDR3 consists of 14 residues. The CDR3: CASSLPPGQAEAFF. The CDR3 DNA reads TGTGCCAGCTCACTTCCGCCGGGACAGGCTGAAGCTTTCTTT. Full variable domain (outside the CDR3, taken from reference TRBV18 and TRBJ1-1): NAGVMQNPRHLVRRRGQEARLRCSPMKGHSHVYWYRQLPEEGLKFMVYLQKENIIDESGMPKERFSAEFPKEGPSILRIQQVVRGDSAAYFCASSLPPGQAEAFFGQGTRLTVV.

V is TRBV7-3 and J is TRBJ2-3, with 8 bases aligning to TRBD2. Trimming removed 5 bases from V and 1 base from J; junction bases left unmatched: 5. The CDR3 consists of 15 residues. The germline CDR1 and CDR2 sequences are SGHTA and FQGTGA. The CDR3 sequence: CASSTPTSGTDTQYF. CDR3 in DNA: TGTGCCAGCAGCACACCGACTAGCGGCACAGATACGCAGTATTTT.

J is TRBJ2-5 and V is TRBV5-4; TRBD1 might be the D (5 bases). CDR3 length: 13 residues. Deletions cut 2 bases from V and 5 bases from J, with 10 bases between. CDR1 and CDR2 (germline): SGHNT, YYREEE (reference sequence). The CDR3 loop reads CASSLRTTETQYF. For the CDR3, the DNA is TGTGCCAGCAGCTTACGGACAACCGAGACCCAGTACTTC.

Only a few counts were recorded for this clonotype. J is TRBJ2-1 and V is TRBV2; 7 bases align to TRBD1. The CDR3 length is 11 residues. V was clipped by 7 bases and J by 8 bases; unmatched bases: 2. Germline V gives CDR1 SNHLY, CDR2 FYNNEI. The DNA of the CDR3 is TGTGCCAGCACTGACAGGGATGAGCAGTTCTTC. Protein sequence: CASTDRDEQFF. Full variable domain (rest looked up from reference TRBV2 and TRBJ2-1): EPEVTQTPSHQVTQMGQEVILRCVPISNHLYFYWYRQILGQKVEFLVSFYNNEISEKSEIFDDQFSVERPDGSNFTLKIRSTKLEDSAMYFCASTDRDEQFFGPGTRLTVL.